This T cell receptor (beta chain) was recovered during a study of shared clonotypes between healthy human individuals. Study-level results: Naive CD4 clonotypes were shared across several donors at 5% to 6%. Depth of sequencing was expected to influence donor clonotype sharing.

CDR1 MNHEY and CDR2 SVGAGI come from the germline V gene. V was cut by 0 bases and J by 5 bases, with 13 bases left in between. CDR3 length equals 16 residues. Of note for this clone: Its antigen is currently unknown.

At the deep level, the assay was run. Authors' analysis steps: ImmunoSEQ output lacked quality scores and full-length reads, limiting matched filtering. Profiled with immunoSEQ multiplex PCR; TCRdb holds only in-frame clones, not every one. That table furnishes V, J and clone size, whereas the DNA furnished D and trimming. Of around 510,000 clones in the sample, roughly 95% were seen once. The TCR originated in a woman between 25 and 40 years old in good health. The sequenced material came from naive CD4+ T cells sorted from blood. Subset described: CD45RA+ positively selected. The rearrangement uses TRBV6-5 and TRBJ1-4; D gene uncertain. In nucleotides, the CDR3 is TGTGCCAGCAGTTACTCGATGTGGGCCGGGAATGAAAAACTGTTTTTT. Encoded protein: CASSYSMWAGNEKLFF.